One and the same sample provided the 12 T cell receptor beta chains below, sequenced in a study of Tregs in tolerant kidney transplant recipients. Recipients received nonmyeloablative bone marrow transplants from related graft donors, with transient mixed chimerism. Profiled with immunoSEQ multiplex PCR; TCRdb holds only in-frame clones, not every one. This sample's table reports roughly 5,500 clones. The sample was CD4+ T cells from blood (PBMCs), taken approximately 14 months after the transplant. The receptors originated from a human patient who received a combined kidney and bone marrow transplant. Some of these T cells may belong to the graft donor.

Comments on this clone: With the read ending 3 residues before the CDR3 end, the germline J gene is used to fill in that end. V gene TRBV7-9 combines with J gene TRBJ1-1; D remains ambiguous. V was shortened by 5 bases and J by 1 base, with 8 bases between the two germline ends. The CDR3 has 13 residues. In germline, CDR1 is SEHNR, CDR2 FQNEAQ (reference sequence). The CDR3 region is CASSLSKNTEAFF. The CDR3 DNA, read in part, is TGTGCCAGCAGCCTAAGCAAGAACACTGAA.

CDR3 DNA, as far as it was read: TGTGCCAGCAGCTTGACAGGGATCAATTCACCC. This sequence encodes CASSLTGINSP. The whole CDR3 sequence is CASSLTGINSPLHF. The chain has TRBV27 and TRBJ1-6; 7 nucleotides agree with TRBD1. Read coverage stops 3 residues before the CDR3 terminus; the germline J gene supplies the remainder. V lost 6 bases, J lost 7 bases, and 6 bases stayed unmatched. Germline V CDR1 and CDR2: MNHEY, SMNVEV (reference sequence). This CDR3 is 14 amino acids long.

In terms of frequency, this clone is medium-sized. The read halts 3 residues ahead of the CDR3 end, with the missing end drawn from the germline J gene. The rearrangement links TRBV2 to TRBJ2-5; 8 bases are a match to TRBD2. Trimming took 8 bases from V and 5 from J; bases not matched to a gene: 4. CDR3 length equals 12 residues. Germline V gene sequence: CDR1 SNHLY, CDR2 FYNNEI. Incomplete CDR3 DNA: TGTGCCAGCCGGGAGGGGCTTGAGACC. Its translation is CASREGLET. The whole CDR3 protein is CASREGLETQYF.

The CDR3 sequence is CAWSVSRSNYNEQFF. The part of the CDR3 DNA that was read is TGTGCCTGGAGTGTTTCCAGGTCCAACTACAATGAG. This rearrangement joins TRBV30 to TRBJ2-1; D is undetermined. The read is 3 residues too short to cover the CDR3 end, so that end is filled in from the germline J gene. Trimming pared 0 bases from V and 3 bases from J, leaving 12 bases between. Germline CDR1 reads GTSNPN; CDR2 reads SVGIG (reference sequence). There are 15 residues in the CDR3.

About this clone itself: The DNA ends 3 residues before the CDR3 does, and the rest of the CDR3 is filled in from the germline J gene. The V gene is TRBV6-2 or TRBV6-3, the J gene TRBJ2-5, with TRBD1 identical over 7 bases. Trimming removed 7 bases from V and 4 bases from J; junction bases left unmatched: 9. Germline V gene data show CDR1 as MNHEY and CDR2 as SVGEGT. The length of the CDR3 is 14 residues. CDR3 bases read: TGTGCCAGCAACCTCGGACAGGTCTTAGAGACC. This codes for CASNLGQVLET. The whole CDR3 protein reads CASNLGQVLETQYF.

CDR3 amino acids: CASSFWLTGDSYGYTF. Partial CDR3 DNA: TGCGCCAGCAGCTTTTGGTTGACAGGGGATTCCTATGGC. J is TRBJ1-2 and V is TRBV5-1; 8 nucleotides line up with TRBD1. The sequenced fragment ends 3 residues before the CDR3 boundary, so the rest is inferred from the germline J gene. The ends lost 2 bases at V and 4 bases at J; junction bases unmatched: 10. The germline V gene has CDR1 SGHRS and CDR2 YFSETQ. The length of the CDR3 is 16 residues. Filled out from reference TRBV5-1 and TRBJ1-2, the complete variable domain reads KAGVTQTPRYLIKTRGQQVTLSCSPISGHRSVSWYQQTPGQGLQFLFEYFSETQRNKGNFPGRFSGRQFSNSRSEMNVSTLELGDSALYLCASSFWLTGDSYGYTFGSGTRLTVV.

With regard to this clone: The read falls 3 residues short of the CDR3 end, and the missing part is taken from the germline J gene. This sequence joins TRBV6-2 or TRBV6-3 and TRBJ2-5; 7 bases match TRBD1. This CDR3 has 15 amino acids. V trimming: 1 base; J trimming: 3 bases; junction bases outside the gene matches: 5. Germline-derived CDR1 and CDR2 are MNHEY and SVGEGT. This chain's CDR3 is CASSYLGQEKETQYF. The sequenced part of the CDR3 DNA is TGTGCCAGCAGTTACTTAGGACAGGAAAAAGAGACC.

The CDR3 protein is CASSLSENTEAFF. CDR3 bases read: TGTGCCAGCAGCCTGAGCGAAAACACTGAA. This chain links TRBV12-3 or TRBV12-4 with TRBJ1-1, with unresolved D. The missing CDR3 end, 3 residues past where the read stops, is filled in from the germline J gene. Trimming shortened V by 6 bases and J by 2 bases, and 10 bases separated the two germline ends. The CDR3 has 13 amino acids.

Remarks on this clone: The CDR3 extends 3 residues past the end of the read, so its final part is completed from the germline J gene. This chain joins TRBV3-1 (or the pseudogene TRBV3-2) and TRBJ2-1; maybe TRBD2 (7 bases). Germline CDR1 is LGHDT and CDR2 is YNNKEL (reference sequence). V dropped 1 base and J dropped 5 bases, with 12 bases sitting between them. The length of the CDR3 is 15 residues. The CDR3 bases that were read are TGTGCCAGCAGCCAAGGGCGGGGGACACACAATGAG. Its translation: CASSQGRGTHNE. The entire CDR3 is CASSQGRGTHNEQFF.

This chain's CDR3 is CASSLVSYSYEQYF. Incomplete CDR3 DNA: TGTGCCAGCAGCTTGGTTTCGTACTCCTACGAG. This rearrangement joins TRBV5-6 to TRBJ2-7; D is unresolved. The read stops 3 residues short of the end of the CDR3; the missing end is completed from the germline J gene. Germline CDR1 and CDR2: SGHDT and YYEEEE. V lost 0 bases and J 0 bases, leaving 7 bases between the germline ends. The CDR3 runs to 14 residues. Filled out from reference TRBV5-6 and TRBJ2-7, the complete variable domain reads DAGVTQSPTHLIKTRGQQVTLRCSPKSGHDTVSWYQQALGQGPQFIFQYYEEEERQRGNFPDRFSGHQFPNYSSELNVNALLLGDSALYLCASSLVSYSYEQYFGPGTRLTVT.

The CDR3 DNA, read in part, is TGTGCCAGTAGTATATACGGCGGGACCTACGAG. Encoded protein: CASSIYGGTYE. The complete CDR3 reads CASSIYGGTYEQYF. This sequence joins TRBV19 and TRBJ2-7; perhaps TRBD2 as D (6 bases). The read ends 3 residues before the CDR3 terminus; that terminus is restored from the germline J gene. The CDR3 is made up of 14 amino acids. Germline V gene data show CDR1 as LNHDA and CDR2 as SQIVND (reference sequence). Trimming removed 2 bases from V and 2 bases from J, with 10 bases in between.

To note about this clone: The observed sequence ends 3 residues before the CDR3 terminus, with the missing tail filled in from the germline J gene. The gene calls are TRBV30 and TRBJ1-2; 11 positions agree with TRBD1. The germline V gene encodes CDR1 GTSNPN and CDR2 SVGIG (reference sequence). V dropped 5 bases and J dropped 0; count of bases not matched to a gene: 5. The CDR3 has 15 amino acids. This chain's CDR3 is CAWGDRGWANYGYTF. Partial CDR3 DNA: TGTGCCTGGGGGGACAGGGGGTGGGCTAACTATGGC.